This record concerns one T cell receptor beta chain sequence. Its antigen target is currently unknown. Per-base qualities were not stored, and no clone one base away is much larger. The data stem from a study of a mutant IDH1 vaccine in newly diagnosed glioma (dated by TCRdb to the early 2020s). General notes on the study: Patients received eight vaccinations in weeks 1, 3, 5, 7, 11, 15, 19 and 23, corresponding to visits V03 through V10. Vaccination began 4-6 weeks after radiotherapy alone, or alongside temozolomide cycles in the chemotherapy-containing groups. Of the approximately 35 treated patients, about 60% were male and approximately 38% were female, and the mean age was around 40 years. Prior to enrollment, standard therapy consisting of radiotherapy alone, temozolomide alone, or radiochemotherapy with temozolomide had been administered to patients, with the combination being received by most patients. Six visits were used for peripheral blood collection: V03 (baseline), V05, V07, V10, V12 and V13. Longitudinal TCRB deep sequencing was done for about two dozen treated patients, wherever samples were available for exploratory analyses. What the research found in general, with its limitations: According to the authors, sample limitations meant that analyses of patient blood samples could not be reproduced. Availability determined which PBMC samples were chosen for TCRB deep sequencing. Immune responses induced by the vaccine were seen in over 80% of patients across multiple MHC alleles. Pseudoprogression appeared unrelated to alterations in the top peripheral T cell clonotypes detected by TCRB sequencing.

Reading from cysteine to phenylalanine, the CDR3 counts 17 amino acids. CDR3 DNA is the only sequence kept; it has 51 bases, read in frame from the first base. V is cut back by 4 bases and J by 2 bases, with 7 bases in the junction unmatched. CDR1 and CDR2 are drawn from the germline V gene: SGHRS, YFSETQ. What the time point label conveys for this sample: week 23, last vaccination. Every vaccine dose consisted of 300 ug of a 20-mer mutant IDH1 peptide in Montanide, administered subcutaneously together with topical imiquimod. The donors had newly diagnosed IDH1-mutant astrocytomas of WHO grade 3 or 4 that showed loss of nuclear ATRX. The samples were drawn from NOA16, a multicentre, single-arm, open-label phase I trial in Germany that tested a mutant IDH1 peptide vaccine in humans for the first time. The DNeasy Blood and Tissue Kit was used to extract genomic DNA from EDTA blood for TCRB sequencing.

Receptors were amplified or captured by the immunoSEQ multiplex PCR assay. Following the manufacturer's protocol, the hsTCRB Kit was used to amplify rearranged TCR beta chain sequences. Sequencing of TCRB libraries was carried out on an Illumina MiSeq. Turning to the authors' computational methods: The kit vendor's proprietary platform handled demultiplexing, trimming and gene mapping. Imported from immuneACCESS, the table was reduced by TCRdb to in-frame sequences with V and J called. These copies leave out some clones; in studies compared against another copy, an unresolved V gene accounts for under half, and the cause of the remainder is not known. For V, J and clone size, that table is used; D and trimming come from the DNA. The sample table holds roughly 10,000 clones, of which 88% were seen once. Roughly 5.2% of the sample is taken by the ten largest.

Recombination linked TRBV5-1 to TRBJ2-6; TRBD1 lines up with 9 middle nucleotides. This material consisted of PBMCs, taken from a glioma patient whose treatment included an IDH1 peptide vaccine. This receptor was identified in a woman in her forties with glioma. Some clones in this sample may be carry-over from other donors' samples. In nucleotides, the sequence is TGCGCCAGCAGCGCAGACAGGGGGACGACTGGGGCCAACGTCCTGACTTTC. It is translated as CASSADRGTTGANVLTF.